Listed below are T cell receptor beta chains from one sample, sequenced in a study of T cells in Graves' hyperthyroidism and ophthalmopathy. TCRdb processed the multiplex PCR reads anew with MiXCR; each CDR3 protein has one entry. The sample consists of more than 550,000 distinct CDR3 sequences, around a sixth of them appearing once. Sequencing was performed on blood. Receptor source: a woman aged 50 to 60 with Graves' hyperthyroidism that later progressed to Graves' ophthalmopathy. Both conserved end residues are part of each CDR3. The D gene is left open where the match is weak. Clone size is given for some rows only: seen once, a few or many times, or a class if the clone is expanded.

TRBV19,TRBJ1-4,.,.,TGTGCCAGTAGCAGAAATTATGGACAACTGAATGAAAAACTGTTTTTT,CASSRNYGQLNEKLFF
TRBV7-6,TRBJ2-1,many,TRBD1,TGTGCCAGCAGCTTAGGGACAGGGTACAATGAGCAGTTCTTC,CASSLGTGYNEQFF
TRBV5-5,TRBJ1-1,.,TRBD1,TGTGCCAGCAGCTCATGGACAGGGGGCGCGGAGACTGAAGCTTTCTTT,CASSSWTGGAETEAFF
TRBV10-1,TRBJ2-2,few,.,TGCGCCAGCAGTGACAGATCGAACACCGGGGAGCTGTTTTTT,CASSDRSNTGELFF
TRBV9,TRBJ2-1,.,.,TGTGCCAGCAGCGTAGCTATGTCGGGCCCCCGCAATGAGCAGTTCTTC,CASSVAMSGPRNEQFF
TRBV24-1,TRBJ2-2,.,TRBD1,TGTGCCACCAGCGACAACCGGGACAGAGTGGGTTGGGACACCGGGGAGCTGTTTTTT,CATSDNRDRVGWDTGELFF
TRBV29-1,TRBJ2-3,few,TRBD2,TGCAGCGTTCTCTTGAGACTAGCGGGCACAGATACGCAGTATTTT,CSVLLRLAGTDTQYF
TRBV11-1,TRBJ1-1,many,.,TGTGCCAGCAGCCCTGTCGGATTCATGGGCACTGAAGCTTTCTTT,CASSPVGFMGTEAFF
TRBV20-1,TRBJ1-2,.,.,TGCAGTGCTAGTTCAGGGAACTATGGCTACACCTTC,CSASSGNYGYTF
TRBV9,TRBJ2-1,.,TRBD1,TGTGCCAGCAGCGTAGAACTATCCCAGGGGGCTTTCGATGAGCAGTTCTTC,CASSVELSQGAFDEQFF
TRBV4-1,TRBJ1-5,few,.,TGCGCCAGCAGCCAAGATTCAGGCAGGATAGGCGATCAGCCCCAGCATTTT,CASSQDSGRIGDQPQHF
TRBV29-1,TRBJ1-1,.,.,TGCAGCGCCCGAGACGGTGGAGGAAACACTGGAGCTTTCTTT,CSARDGGGNTGAFF
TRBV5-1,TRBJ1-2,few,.,TGCGCCAGCAGCTTGGAGTGGCCTTACTATGGCTACACCTTC,CASSLEWPYYGYTF
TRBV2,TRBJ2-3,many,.,TGTGCCAGCAGCGCCTACTCCGGCTCAGATACGCAGTATTTT,CASSAYSGSDTQYF
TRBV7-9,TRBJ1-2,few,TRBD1,TGTGCCAGCAGCCCCGGGGGACAGAACTATGGCTACACCTTC,CASSPGGQNYGYTF
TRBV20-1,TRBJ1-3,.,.,TGCAGTGCTAGGGTTGACAGGTACACAGCCTCTGGAAACACCATATATTTT,CSARVDRYTASGNTIYF
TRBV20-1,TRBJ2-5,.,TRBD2,TGCAGTGCTCATACTAGCGGGAGACAAGAGACCCAGTACTTC,CSAHTSGRQETQYF
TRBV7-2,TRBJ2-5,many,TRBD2,TGTGCCAGCAGCTTAGCTAGCGGGCGGCAAGAGACCCAGTACTTC,CASSLASGRQETQYF
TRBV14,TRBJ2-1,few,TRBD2,TGTGCCAGCAGCCTCTACGGGGGGAACAATGAGCAGTTCTTC,CASSLYGGNNEQFF